This T cell receptor (beta chain) was retrieved from a study of early T cells in non-severe SARS-CoV-2 infection. This clonotype was counted between two and nine times. Individual cDNA molecules each received unique molecular identifiers attached to them. A single record per CDR3 protein comes from TCRdb applying MiXCR to the 5' RACE reads. The table includes over 90,000 distinct CDR3 sequences, under 15% detected once. This receptor was obtained from an adult who was a healthcare worker with PCR-confirmed SARS-CoV-2 infection or an uninfected control (not recorded which). Specimen: whole blood.

The CDR3 sequence: CASSITGTEAFF. The DNA of the CDR3 is TGTGCCAGCAGCATTACCGGCACTGAAGCTTTCTTT. The genes are TRBV11-2 and TRBJ1-1; no definite D call. V lost 5 bases, J lost 4 bases, and 8 bases lay in between. This CDR3 region has 12 residues. The germline V gene has CDR1 SGHAT and CDR2 FQNNGV.